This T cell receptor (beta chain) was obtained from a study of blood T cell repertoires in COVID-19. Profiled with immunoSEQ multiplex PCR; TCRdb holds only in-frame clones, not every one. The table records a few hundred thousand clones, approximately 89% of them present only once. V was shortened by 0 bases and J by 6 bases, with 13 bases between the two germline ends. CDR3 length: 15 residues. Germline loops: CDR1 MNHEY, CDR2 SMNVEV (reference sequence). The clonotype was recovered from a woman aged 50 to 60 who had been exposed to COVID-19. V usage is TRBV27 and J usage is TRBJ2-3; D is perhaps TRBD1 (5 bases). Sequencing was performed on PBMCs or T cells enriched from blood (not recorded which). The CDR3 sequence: CASSLSRESRDTQYF. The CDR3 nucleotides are TGTGCCAGCAGTTTATCCAGGGAATCTAGGGATACGCAGTATTTT.